These 6 T cell receptor beta chains were sequenced from one sample in a study of blood T cell repertoires in COVID-19. Assay: immunoSEQ multiplex PCR; the TCRdb copy retains only in-frame clones and omits some. The data contain hundreds of thousands of clones, around nine tenths of them singletons. Source material: peripheral blood. Every receptor here comes from a woman between 40 and 50 years old who had recovered from COVID-19.

This chain uses TRBV3-1 (or the pseudogene TRBV3-2) with TRBJ2-5, with a weak D call TRBD2 (5 bases). This CDR3 is built from 13 residues. V was clipped by 2 bases and J by 7 bases, with 11 bases between them. Germline V lookup: CDR1 LGHDT, CDR2 YNNKEL (reference sequence). The CDR3 here is CASSQRGLGTQYF. CDR3 DNA: TGTGCCAGCAGCCAAAGAGGGCTGGGGACCCAGTACTTC.

CDR3 protein: CSVDSAETQYF. CDR3 in DNA: TGCAGTGTTGATAGCGCGGAGACCCAGTACTTC. V usage is TRBV20-1 and J usage is TRBJ2-5, with D possibly TRBD2 on 5 matching bases. The CDR3 loop spans 11 amino acids. The V gene lost 7 bases and the J gene lost 5 bases, with 11 bases spanning the gap. Germline V lookup: CDR1 DFQATT, CDR2 SNEGSKA (reference sequence).

The chain has TRBV11-2 and TRBJ2-1, with D possibly TRBD2 on 5 matching bases. Deletions cut 1 base from V and 7 bases from J, with 11 bases between. Germline lookup yields CDR1 SGHAT and CDR2 FQNNGV. The CDR3 covers 14 residues. In nucleotides, the CDR3 is TGTGCCAGCAGCTTAGCTCTAGCAGAGAATGAGCAGTTCTTC. This gives the protein CASSLALAENEQFF.

The chain uses TRBV2 and TRBJ2-7; possible D gene TRBD2, 6 bases. Trimming removed 7 bases from V and 6 bases from J, with 13 bases in between. The CDR3 runs to 12 residues. Germline V CDR1 and CDR2: SNHLY, FYNNEI. The CDR3 loop reads CASTSRRAEQYF. In DNA, the CDR3 is TGTGCCAGCACCAGTCGGAGGGCCGAGCAGTACTTC.

V gene TRBV3-1 (or the pseudogene TRBV3-2) combines with J gene TRBJ1-4; D remains ambiguous. Germline V gives CDR1 LGHDT, CDR2 YNNKEL (reference sequence). The V end was cut by 1 base, the J end by 10 bases, with 13 bases between. The CDR3 spans 14 residues. The CDR3 sequence is CASSQGIPLGKLFF. The CDR3, as DNA: TGTGCCAGCAGCCAAGGCATTCCGCTCGGAAAACTGTTTTTT.

The V gene is TRBV19, the J gene TRBJ2-1; D possibly corresponds to TRBD2 (6 bases). Germline lookup yields CDR1 LNHDA and CDR2 SQIVND (reference sequence). Trimming pared 6 bases from V and 4 bases from J, leaving 13 bases between. The CDR3 is 14 residues long. The CDR3 is CASRLAASYNEQFF. The CDR3 bases are TGTGCCAGTAGGTTAGCGGCCAGTTACAATGAGCAGTTCTTC. Full variable domain (missing parts from reference TRBV19 and TRBJ2-1): DGGITQSPKYLFRKEGQNVTLSCEQNLNHDAMYWYRQDPGQGLRLIYYSQIVNDFQKGDIAEGYSVSREKKESFPLTVTSAQKNPTAFYLCASRLAASYNEQFFGPGTRLTVL.